The clone carrying this T cell receptor (beta chain) appeared many times. The antigen remains undetermined. This sample was taken from a study of breast tumors, draining lymph nodes, adjacent tissues. TCRdb passed the multiplex PCR reads through MiXCR, listing each CDR3 protein once. The table lists tens of thousands of distinct CDR3 sequences, about 21% of them singletons. Broader study findings: Tumor T cell lymph node origin was a supported hypothesis, not proven. Findings are consistent with lymph node origin and intratumoral expansion of most tumor T cells. Tumors had less TCR diversity than lymph nodes, more than nontumor tissue. Tumor and nontumor repertoires were significantly more similar in luminal-like than in basal-like breast cancer.

What was sequenced was breast tumor tissue. This TCR came from a female donor with breast cancer. Some clones in this sample may be carry-over from other donors' samples.

For the CDR3, the DNA is TGTGCCAGCAGCAATACAGGGAACCTCTACGAGCAGTACTTC. It translates to CASSNTGNLYEQYF. The V call is TRBV9, the J call TRBJ2-7; the D gene is possibly TRBD1 (6 bases). This CDR3 is built from 14 residues. V gave up 4 bases and J gave up 3 bases, with 14 bases separating them. In germline, CDR1 is SGDLS, CDR2 YYNGEE.